This passage covers 9 T cell receptor beta chains from one sample sequenced in a study of cytomegalovirus exposure and HLA in healthy donors. The PCR was carried out with 60 Vbeta primers and 13 Jbeta primers. Method: immunoSEQ multiplex PCR; TCRdb's copy keeps in-frame clones and lacks some. The table includes around 150,000 clones, roughly 80% detected once. The sequenced sample consisted of PBMCs. All receptors derive from a female donor in good health and CMV-seronegative.

This chain uses TRBV2 with TRBJ2-4, with 10 bases lining up with TRBD1. The V segment lost 6 bases and the J segment 7 bases; nucleotides outside the gene matches: 18. The CDR3 extends over 18 amino acids. CDR1 and CDR2 from the germline V gene are SNHLY and FYNNEI. The CDR3 coding sequence is TGTGCCAGCAGCGGGACAGGGACAGGGGCCCTACAAGGGAACATTCAGTACTTC. It is translated as CASSGTGTGALQGNIQYF.

The rearrangement joins TRBV2 to TRBJ2-5, with 7 bases identical to TRBD1. This CDR3 spans 14 amino acids. In germline, CDR1 is SNHLY, CDR2 FYNNEI. Trimming removed 4 bases from V and 9 bases from J; junction bases left unmatched: 11. The chain's CDR3 is CASSGIVTQGAQYF. DNA of the CDR3: TGTGCCAGCAGTGGGATTGTTACTCAGGGGGCCCAGTACTTC.

V and J are TRBV6-6 and TRBJ2-5, with 9 bases that match TRBD1. Germline values: CDR1 MNHNY, CDR2 SVGAGI (reference sequence). V shed 7 bases and J 5 bases; nucleotides not matched to a gene: 8. The CDR3 covers 14 residues. CDR3 DNA: TGTGCCAGCACCAAACAGGGGGCAGAGGAGACCCAGTACTTC. Protein sequence: CASTKQGAEETQYF.

This clone was seen just once. This chain uses TRBV9 with TRBJ2-1; weak D call: TRBD1 (5 bases). The CDR3 sequence is 15 residues long. Germline CDR1 reads SGDLS; CDR2 reads YYNGEE. Trimming cost V 0 bases and J 8 bases, with 15 bases left between them. Written as DNA, the CDR3 is TGTGCCAGCAGCGTAGAATGGGGCCCCGACGATGAGCAGTTCTTC. Protein: CASSVEWGPDDEQFF. Complete variable domain (other parts from reference TRBV9 and TRBJ2-1): DSGVTQTPKHLITATGQRVTLRCSPRSGDLSVYWYQQSLDQGLQFLIQYYNGEERAKGNILERFSAQQFPDLHSELNLSSLELGDSALYFCASSVEWGPDDEQFFGPGTRLTVL.

The V gene is TRBV11-1, the J gene TRBJ1-5; 7 bases agree with TRBD1. The CDR3 loop spans 17 amino acids. CDR1 is SGHAT, CDR2 FQDESV, per germline (reference sequence). Unmatched junction bases numbered 14, after V lost 5 bases and J lost 4 bases. In nucleotides, the CDR3 is TGTGCCAGCAGCCTAAGCCCCGACAGGGTATGGAATCAGCCCCAGCATTTT. Its translation is CASSLSPDRVWNQPQHF.

The rearrangement joins TRBV14 to TRBJ2-1, with TRBD2 matching over 7 bases. Germline V gene data show CDR1 as SGHDN and CDR2 as FVKESK. The ends lost 2 bases at V and 8 bases at J; junction bases unmatched: 6. The CDR3 runs to 14 residues. CDR3: CASSQFPGRDEQFF. Here the CDR3 DNA reads TGTGCCAGCAGCCAATTCCCAGGGAGGGATGAGCAGTTCTTC.

The gene calls are TRBV27 and TRBJ2-1; D unresolved. The length of the CDR3 is 15 residues. Trimming removed 3 bases at V and 4 bases at J, with 13 bases between. Germline CDR1 is MNHEY and CDR2 is SMNVEV (reference sequence). The CDR3 DNA reads TGTGCCAGCAGTTTGTCCCCGGCGGCGTACAATGAGCAGTTCTTC. Its translation: CASSLSPAAYNEQFF.

The J gene is TRBJ2-2, the V gene TRBV2; unclear D gene. CDR3 length equals 13 residues. V was trimmed by 6 bases and J by 8 bases, leaving 13 bases between them. Germline CDR1 is SNHLY and CDR2 is FYNNEI. CDR3 region: CASSPFLWGELFF. The CDR3 coding sequence is TGTGCCAGCAGCCCCTTCCTATGGGGGGAGCTGTTTTTT. The variable domain in full, with the rest retrieved from reference TRBV2 and TRBJ2-2, is EPEVTQTPSHQVTQMGQEVILRCVPISNHLYFYWYRQILGQKVEFLVSFYNNEISEKSEIFDDQFSVERPDGSNFTLKIRSTKLEDSAMYFCASSPFLWGELFFGEGSRLTVL.

J is TRBJ1-3 and V is TRBV7-9; TRBD1 might be the D (5 bases). V was clipped by 5 bases and J by 0 bases, with 14 bases between them. The CDR3 extends over 16 amino acids. The germline V gene has CDR1 SEHNR and CDR2 FQNEAQ (reference sequence). CDR3 protein: CASSDDRTRSGNTIYF. The CDR3 DNA reads TGTGCCAGCAGCGACGACAGAACCCGCTCTGGAAACACCATATATTTT.